Relative to its sample, the clone carrying this TCR beta chain is medium-sized. This sample stems from a study of liver allograft versus peripheral blood T cells. About the research overall: Transplanted-liver and recipient peripheral blood T cell receptor repertoires were compared.

With 6 bases clipped from V and 8 bases from J, the junction kept 13 bases outside the gene matches. The V gene's germline CDR1 is DFQATT and CDR2 SNEGSKA (reference sequence). The CDR3 extends over 14 amino acids. MiXCR, run by TCRdb on the reads, gives a single entry per CDR3 protein. The repertoire includes over a thousand distinct CDR3 sequences, roughly 14% of them detected once, and about 17% sits in the top ten. The sequence derives from a human patient who had a liver transplant. A share of the T cells may be of graft donor origin. V gene TRBV20-1 combines with J gene TRBJ2-1; 7 bases are shared with TRBD2. CDR3 region: CSANRAGTNHEQFF. The CDR3, as DNA: TGCAGTGCCAACAGAGCCGGGACTAACCATGAGCAGTTCTTC.